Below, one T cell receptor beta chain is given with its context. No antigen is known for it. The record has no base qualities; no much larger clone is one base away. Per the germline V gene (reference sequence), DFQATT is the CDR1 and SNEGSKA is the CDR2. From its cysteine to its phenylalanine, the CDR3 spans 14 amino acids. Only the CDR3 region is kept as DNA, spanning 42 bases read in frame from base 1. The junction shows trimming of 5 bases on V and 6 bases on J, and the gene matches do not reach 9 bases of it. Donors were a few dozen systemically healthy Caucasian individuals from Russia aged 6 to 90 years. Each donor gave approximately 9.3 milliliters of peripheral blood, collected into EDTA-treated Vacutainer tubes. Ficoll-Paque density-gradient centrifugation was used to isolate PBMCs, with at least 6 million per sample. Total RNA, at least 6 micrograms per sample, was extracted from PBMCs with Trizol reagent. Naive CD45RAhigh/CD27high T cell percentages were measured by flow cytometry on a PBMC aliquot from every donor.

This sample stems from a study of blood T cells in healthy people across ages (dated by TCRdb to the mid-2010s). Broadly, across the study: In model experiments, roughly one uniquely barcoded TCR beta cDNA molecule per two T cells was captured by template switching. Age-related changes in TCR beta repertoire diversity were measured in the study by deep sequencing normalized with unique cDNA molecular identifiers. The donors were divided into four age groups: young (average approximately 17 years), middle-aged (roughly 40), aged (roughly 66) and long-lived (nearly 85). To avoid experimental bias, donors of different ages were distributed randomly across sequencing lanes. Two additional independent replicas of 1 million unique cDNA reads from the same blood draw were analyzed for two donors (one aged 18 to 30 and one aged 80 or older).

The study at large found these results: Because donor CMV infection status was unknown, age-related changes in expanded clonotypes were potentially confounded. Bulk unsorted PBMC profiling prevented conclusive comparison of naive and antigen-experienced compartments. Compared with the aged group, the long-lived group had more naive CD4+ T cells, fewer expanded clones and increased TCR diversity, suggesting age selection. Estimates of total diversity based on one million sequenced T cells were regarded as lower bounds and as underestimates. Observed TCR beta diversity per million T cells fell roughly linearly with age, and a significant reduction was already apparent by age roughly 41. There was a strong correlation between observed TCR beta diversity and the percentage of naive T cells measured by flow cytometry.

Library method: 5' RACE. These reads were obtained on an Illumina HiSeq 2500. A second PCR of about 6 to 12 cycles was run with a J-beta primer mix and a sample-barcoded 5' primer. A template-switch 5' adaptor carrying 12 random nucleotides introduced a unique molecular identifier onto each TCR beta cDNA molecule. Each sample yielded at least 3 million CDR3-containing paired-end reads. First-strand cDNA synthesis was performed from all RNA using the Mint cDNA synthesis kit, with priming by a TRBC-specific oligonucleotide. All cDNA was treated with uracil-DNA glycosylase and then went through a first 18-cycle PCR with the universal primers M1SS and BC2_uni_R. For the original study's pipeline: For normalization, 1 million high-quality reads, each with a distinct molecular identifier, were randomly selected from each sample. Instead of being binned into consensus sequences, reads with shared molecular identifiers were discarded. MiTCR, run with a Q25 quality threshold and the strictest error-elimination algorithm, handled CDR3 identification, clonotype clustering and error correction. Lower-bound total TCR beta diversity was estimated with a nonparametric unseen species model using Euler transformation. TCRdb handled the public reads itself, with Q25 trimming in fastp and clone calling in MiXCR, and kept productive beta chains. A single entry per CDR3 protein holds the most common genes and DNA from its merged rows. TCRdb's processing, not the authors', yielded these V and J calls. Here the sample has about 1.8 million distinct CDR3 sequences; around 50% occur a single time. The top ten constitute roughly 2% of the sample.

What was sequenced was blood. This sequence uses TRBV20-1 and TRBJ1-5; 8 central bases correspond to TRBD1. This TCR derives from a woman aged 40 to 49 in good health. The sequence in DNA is TGCAGTGCTGCGACAGGGGAGACAAGTCAGCCCCAGCATTTT. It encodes CSAATGETSQPQHF.